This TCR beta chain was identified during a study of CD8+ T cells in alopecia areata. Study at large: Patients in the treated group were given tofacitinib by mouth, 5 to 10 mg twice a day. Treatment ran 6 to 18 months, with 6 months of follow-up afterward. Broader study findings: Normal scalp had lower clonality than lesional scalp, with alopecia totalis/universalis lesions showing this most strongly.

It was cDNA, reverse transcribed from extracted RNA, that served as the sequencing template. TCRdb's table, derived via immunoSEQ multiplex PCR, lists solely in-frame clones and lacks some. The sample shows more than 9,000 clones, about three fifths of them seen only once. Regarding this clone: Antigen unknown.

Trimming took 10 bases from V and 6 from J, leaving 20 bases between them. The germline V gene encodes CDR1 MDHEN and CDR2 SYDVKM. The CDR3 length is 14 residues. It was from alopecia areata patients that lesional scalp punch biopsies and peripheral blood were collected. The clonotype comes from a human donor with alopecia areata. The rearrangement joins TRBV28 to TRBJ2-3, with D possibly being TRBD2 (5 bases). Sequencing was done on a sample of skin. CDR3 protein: CATPALADLDTQYF. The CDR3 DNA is TGTGCCACCCCCGCGCTAGCAGATCTCGATACGCAGTATTTT.